One and the same sample provided the 23 T cell receptor beta chains below, sequenced in a study of T cell repertoires in ileal Crohn's disease. Only in-frame clones appear in the TCRdb table, and some are missing; sequencing was by immunoSEQ multiplex PCR. This table holds over 4,500 clones, about four fifths found once. Sequenced input: ileal tissue. The source is an adult with Crohn's disease.

The genes are TRBV2 and TRBJ2-3, with D maybe TRBD1 (5 bases). This CDR3 contains 12 residues. Germline assignment: CDR1 SNHLY and CDR2 FYNNEI. Trimming shortened V by 6 bases and J by 1 base, and 5 bases separated the two germline ends. The CDR3, as DNA: TGTGCCAGCAGACAGGGCACAGATACGCAGTATTTT. It encodes CASRQGTDTQYF.

The chain combines TRBV5-6 with TRBJ1-2; D unclear. Trimming took off 3 bases at V and 6 bases at J, with 15 bases between the two ends. Per the germline V gene, CDR1 is SGHDT and CDR2 is YYEEEE. The CDR3 contains 14 residues. CDR3: CASSSQAGGNGYTF. In nucleotides, the CDR3 is TGTGCCAGCAGCTCCCAGGCGGGCGGGAATGGCTACACCTTC.

The sample holds a few counts of this clone. An end of the junction differs from the germline gene, which may be a read error. Other nucleotide sequences from this sample produce the same CDR3. The rearrangement links TRBV27 to TRBJ1-6, with D perhaps TRBD1 (5 bases). This CDR3 spans 16 amino acids. In germline, CDR1 is MNHEY, CDR2 SMNVEV (reference sequence). The CDR3: CASSPLGGGRNSPLHF. Here the CDR3 DNA reads TGTGCCAGCAGTCCCCTCGGGGGGGGAAGGAATTCCCCCCTCCACTTT.

CDR3 nucleotide sequence: TGTGCCAGCAGCGGAGCGGCGCAGCCCCAGCATTTT. Translated, it gives CASSGAAQPQHF. This chain uses TRBV6-5 with TRBJ1-5; D ambiguous. The CDR3 is made up of 12 amino acids. Trimming shortened V by 6 bases and J by 7 bases, and 10 bases separated the two germline ends. The germline CDR1 and CDR2 sequences are MNHEY and SVGAGI.

The V gene is TRBV7-2, the J gene TRBJ2-2; 7 bases are a match to TRBD1. The junction had 9 bases not matched to a gene; V was cut back by 7 bases and J by 4 bases. CDR1 and CDR2 from the germline V gene are SGHTA and FQGNSA. This CDR3 has 15 residues. The CDR3 loop is CASTQYRGGTGELFF. CDR3 nucleotides: TGTGCCAGCACCCAATACAGGGGCGGCACCGGGGAGCTGTTTTTT.

V is TRBV29-1 and J is TRBJ2-3; TRBD1 agrees at 9 bases. This CDR3 comprises 18 residues. Germline V CDR1 and CDR2: SQVTM, ANQGSEA. The V segment lost 1 base and the J segment 0 bases; nucleotides outside the gene matches: 11. CDR3 amino acids: CSVEAFGTGRVSTDTQYF. In nucleotides, the CDR3 is TGCAGCGTTGAAGCGTTTGGGACAGGGAGGGTTAGCACAGATACGCAGTATTTT.

This rearrangement joins TRBV19 to TRBJ2-1, with D possibly matching TRBD2 (5 bases). The CDR3 totals 13 residues. The germline V and J ends were trimmed by 3 bases and 7 bases, with 10 bases remaining between them. Germline V CDR1 and CDR2: LNHDA, SQIVND (reference sequence). The CDR3 spells CASSITAANEQFF. The CDR3 nucleotides are TGTGCCAGTAGTATCACAGCGGCTAATGAGCAGTTCTTC.

This clone was observed a few times. The CDR3 protein is CASSPGTGGNRASTDTQYF. CDR3 sequence (DNA): TGTGCCAGCAGTCCCGGGACAGGGGGCAATAGGGCAAGCACAGATACGCAGTATTTT. V and J are TRBV11-2 and TRBJ2-3; 12 bases align to TRBD1. The J segment lost 0 bases and the V segment lost 6 bases, leaving 13 bases of the junction unmatched. CDR3 length: 19 amino acids. CDR1 is SGHAT, CDR2 FQNNGV, per germline.

V and J are TRBV10-1 and TRBJ2-7, with D perhaps matching TRBD2 (7 bases). Trimming took 4 bases from V and 6 from J, leaving 13 bases between them. This CDR3 is built from 13 residues. Germline V CDR1 and CDR2: WNHNN, SYGVQD (reference sequence). The CDR3 protein is CASSGPGEGEQYF. The CDR3 DNA is TGCGCCAGCAGTGGTCCAGGGGAGGGCGAGCAGTACTTC.

The chain joins TRBV30 to TRBJ1-2; a possible D gene is TRBD1 (6 bases). The CDR3 loop spans 12 amino acids. CDR1 and CDR2 from the germline V gene are GTSNPN and SVGIG (reference sequence). The germline V and J ends were trimmed by 2 bases and 2 bases, with 6 bases remaining between them. The chain's CDR3 is CAWSQGNYGYTF. DNA of the CDR3: TGTGCCTGGAGTCAGGGGAACTATGGCTACACCTTC.

This sequence joins TRBV5-1 and TRBJ2-2; 7 nucleotides align to TRBD2. Germline CDR1 is SGHRS and CDR2 is YFSETQ. Trimming at V came to 4 bases and at J to 1 base, leaving 7 bases not matched to a gene. The CDR3 spans 16 residues. The CDR3 loop reads CASSPTGRGNTGELFF. In DNA form, the CDR3 reads TGCGCCAGCAGCCCAACGGGGAGGGGGAACACCGGGGAGCTGTTTTTT.

V usage is TRBV27 and J usage is TRBJ1-2; D unresolved. The V end was cut by 4 bases, the J end by 5 bases, with 11 bases between. Germline V gives CDR1 MNHEY, CDR2 SMNVEV (reference sequence). The CDR3 is 13 amino acids. CDR3 region: CASSSRALYGYTF. In DNA form, the CDR3 reads TGTGCCAGCAGTTCGAGGGCACTATATGGCTACACCTTC.

The rearrangement links TRBV4-1 to TRBJ2-3; TRBD2 matches 11 bases. In germline, CDR1 is MGHRA, CDR2 YSYEKL. With V trimmed by 6 bases and J by 5 bases, 10 bases remained unmatched. The CDR3 loop spans 16 amino acids. For the CDR3, the DNA is TGCGCCAGCAGGAAAGATAGCGGGGGGGCCCAAGATACGCAGTATTTT. Amino acids: CASRKDSGGAQDTQYF.

The rearrangement joins TRBV15 to TRBJ2-2; maybe TRBD1 (5 bases). Trimming cost V 4 bases and J 3 bases, with 21 bases left between them. Germline CDR1 and CDR2: LNHNV and YYDKDF (reference sequence). This CDR3 region has 18 residues. CDR3 residues: CATSKGSSRAPHTGELFF. CDR3 bases: TGTGCCACCAGCAAGGGGTCCTCCAGGGCGCCTCACACCGGGGAGCTGTTTTTT.

CDR3 residues: CASSPSGRVREQYF. The CDR3 DNA is TGTGCCAGCTCTCCTAGCGGGAGGGTGAGGGAGCAGTACTTC. The chain couples TRBV18 to TRBJ2-7, with TRBD2 identical over 12 bases. Germline V gene lookup returns CDR1 KGHSH and CDR2 LQKENI. The CDR3 has 14 amino acids. J was trimmed by 7 bases and V by 6 bases; bases with no gene match: 7.

This sequence joins TRBV2 and TRBJ2-1, with a tentative D call TRBD2 (7 bases). This CDR3 contains 14 residues. The V and J ends lost 7 bases and 2 bases respectively, with 12 bases between them. The germline V gene has CDR1 SNHLY and CDR2 FYNNEI. CDR3 amino acids: CASNAGGPYNEQFF. DNA for the CDR3: TGTGCCAGCAATGCCGGGGGGCCCTACAATGAGCAGTTCTTC. The whole variable domain, remainder taken from reference TRBV2 and TRBJ2-1, is EPEVTQTPSHQVTQMGQEVILRCVPISNHLYFYWYRQILGQKVEFLVSFYNNEISEKSEIFDDQFSVERPDGSNFTLKIRSTKLEDSAMYFCASNAGGPYNEQFFGPGTRLTVL.

The chain is built from TRBV15 and TRBJ2-2; D is perhaps TRBD1 (5 bases). Trimming took 3 bases from V and 5 from J, leaving 10 bases between them. The length of the CDR3 is 14 residues. Germline CDR1 is LNHNV and CDR2 is YYDKDF (reference sequence). The CDR3 protein is CATSRQGETGELFF. The CDR3 coding sequence is TGTGCCACCAGCAGGCAGGGTGAGACCGGGGAGCTGTTTTTT.

CDR3 amino acids: CASSNDRSTGELFF. CDR3 nucleotides: TGCGCCAGCAGCAATGACAGATCCACCGGGGAGCTGTTTTTT. The J gene is TRBJ2-2, the V gene TRBV5-1; tentative D call: TRBD1 (5 bases). Germline CDR1 SGHRS, CDR2 YFSETQ. Trimming removed 4 bases at V and 4 bases at J, with 11 bases between. The length of the CDR3 is 14 residues.

The rearrangement links TRBV11-3 to TRBJ2-1, with 7 bases lining up with TRBD2. Trimming removed 5 bases from V and 3 bases from J; junction bases left unmatched: 7. Germline-derived CDR1 and CDR2 are SGHNT and YENEEA. The CDR3 extends over 15 amino acids. The CDR3 DNA is TGTGCCAGCAGCCCCAGGGCTAGCGGCTACAATGAGCAGTTCTTC. The encoded protein is CASSPRASGYNEQFF.

This sequence joins TRBV14 and TRBJ2-5; D may be TRBD1 (6 bases). Trimming cost V 6 bases and J 4 bases, with 12 bases left between them. The CDR3 sequence is 13 residues long. CDR1 and CDR2 (germline): SGHDN, FVKESK. This chain's CDR3 is CASRRGKGETQYF. For the CDR3, the DNA is TGTGCCAGCAGAAGGGGGAAGGGAGAGACCCAGTACTTC.

V usage is TRBV2 and J usage is TRBJ1-1; 8 nucleotides agree with TRBD1. The ends lost 11 bases at V and 1 base at J; junction bases unmatched: 6. CDR1 and CDR2 (germline): SNHLY, FYNNEI. The CDR3 covers 13 residues. The CDR3 nucleotides are TGTGCCGGCCGAGGACAGGGGAACACTGAAGCTTTCTTT. Its translation: CAGRGQGNTEAFF.

The rearrangement uses TRBV2 and TRBJ1-4; unclear D gene. The germline gives CDR1 SNHLY, CDR2 FYNNEI. The germline V and J ends were trimmed by 4 bases and 5 bases, with 8 bases remaining between them. The CDR3 spans 13 residues. This chain's CDR3 is CASSGQLNEKLFF. In DNA, the CDR3 is TGTGCCAGCAGTGGCCAGTTAAATGAAAAACTGTTTTTT.

The chain joins TRBV7-9 to TRBJ2-1; TRBD2 matches 8 bases. The trim removed 7 bases at V and 4 bases at J, leaving 15 bases unmatched. CDR3 length: 17 residues. Germline CDR1 is SEHNR and CDR2 is FQNEAQ (reference sequence). CDR3 nucleotides: TGTGCCAGCACCACAACTGAGACTAGCGAAGGGTACAATGAGCAGTTCTTC. The encoded protein is CASTTTETSEGYNEQFF.